The next 5 T cell receptor beta chains were all read from a single sample in a study of T cells in Graves' hyperthyroidism and ophthalmopathy. TCR beta CDR3 sequences were amplified from RNA transcripts. First-round RT-PCR targeting the TCR CDR3 was performed with the HTBI primer set. TCRdb re-analysed the multiplex PCR reads in MiXCR, keeping a single row per CDR3 protein. The sample holds about 840,000 distinct CDR3 sequences; over 35% are singletons and the top ten take around 9.3%. The sample was blood. The receptors stem from a man younger than 35 with Graves' hyperthyroidism.

This clonotype was picked up many times. The chain uses TRBV7-9 and TRBJ1-1; D is unclear. The V gene lost 1 base and the J gene lost 5 bases, with 11 bases spanning the gap. Germline values: CDR1 SEHNR, CDR2 FQNEAQ (reference sequence). This CDR3 comprises 14 residues. CDR3 amino acids: CASSLETGITEAFF. The DNA for the CDR3 is TGTGCCAGCAGCTTAGAAACCGGCATTACTGAAGCTTTCTTT. The variable domain in full, with the rest retrieved from reference TRBV7-9 and TRBJ1-1, is DTGVSQNPRHKITKRGQNVTFRCDPISEHNRLYWYRQTLGQGPEFLTYFQNEAQLEKSRLLSDRFSAERPKGSFSTLEIQRTEQGDSAMYLCASSLETGITEAFFGQGTRLTVV.

This chain uses TRBV6-5 with TRBJ2-7, with TRBD2 as a possible D gene (6 bases). The CDR3 is 13 amino acids. Germline CDR1 and CDR2: MNHEY and SVGAGI. V lost 6 bases, J lost 7 bases, and 16 bases lay in between. The CDR3 spells CASRGGRLMEQYF. The CDR3 DNA reads TGTGCCAGCAGGGGGGGACGGCTAATGGAGCAGTACTTC.

This clonotype showed up many times. V gene TRBV15 combines with J gene TRBJ1-3; 9 bases agree with TRBD1. The CDR3 is 15 residues long. Trimming cost V 4 bases and J 4 bases; bases outside gene matches: 5. Per germline, CDR1 LNHNV and CDR2 YYDKDF (reference sequence). The DNA for the CDR3 is TGTGCCACCAGCAAAAACAGGGGGCCAGGAAACACCATATATTTT. This encodes CATSKNRGPGNTIYF.

Ten or more counts support this clonotype. The V call is TRBV10-3, the J call TRBJ1-6, with D possibly matching TRBD1 (5 bases). Germline V gene sequence: CDR1 ENHRY, CDR2 SYGVKD. V shed 8 bases and J shed 8 bases, with 13 bases lying between them. The length of the CDR3 is 13 residues. CDR3: CAISQVADSPLHF. The CDR3 DNA reads TGTGCCATCTCACAGGTAGCTGATTCACCCCTCCACTTT.

The table lists this clonotype with many counts. The V and J genes are TRBV7-2 and TRBJ2-5; D not certain. Trimming cost V 3 bases and J 2 bases, with 10 bases left between them. The CDR3 spans 14 residues. Germline values: CDR1 SGHTA, CDR2 FQGNSA. The CDR3 bases are TGTGCCAGCAGCTTTCACGGTCGACAAGAGACCCAGTACTTC. Encoded protein: CASSFHGRQETQYF. Based on the CDR3 plus reference TRBV7-2 and TRBJ2-5, the full variable domain is GAGVSQSPSNKVTEKGKDVELRCDPISGHTALYWYRQSLGQGLEFLIYFQGNSAPDKSGLPSDRFSAERTGGSVSTLTIQRTQQEDSAVYLCASSFHGRQETQYFGPGTRLLVL.